The present T cell receptor beta chain was sequenced within a study of blood T cell repertoires in COVID-19. Study details: Acute and convalescent COVID-19 samples came from the United States, Italy and Spain. PBMCs, B-cell-depleted T cells, or T cells were the source of the cDNA or gDNA that made up the material.

This clone was recorded at least ten times. Sequencing was performed with immunoSEQ multiplex PCR; in TCRdb, only in-frame clones are kept and a portion is missing. The repertoire holds 400,000 or so clones, with roughly 90% as singletons. V was trimmed by 6 bases and J by 5 bases, leaving 13 bases between them. The CDR3 totals 14 residues. Per the germline V gene, CDR1 is LNHDA and CDR2 is SQIVND (reference sequence). The sequence came from a man younger than 30 with COVID-19, enrolled during active disease. This chain links TRBV19 with TRBJ1-4; D gene unclear. The sequenced sample consisted of peripheral blood. The DNA for the CDR3 is TGTGCCAGTAGCAAAATGGGCGGGAATGAAAAACTGTTTTTT. The encoded protein is CASSKMGGNEKLFF.